This T cell receptor beta chain was retrieved from a study of blood T cell repertoires in COVID-19. As to this clone: The identical CDR3 is also encoded by other nucleotide sequences in the sample.

The V end lost 1 base, the J end lost 0 bases, and 7 bases lay between the germline ends. This CDR3 contains 15 residues. CDR1 is LGHDT and CDR2 is YNNKEL in the germline V gene (reference sequence). The authors' processing: The assay estimated nucleated cells by amplifying reference gene primers. Profiling relied on immunoSEQ multiplex PCR, and the TCRdb table lists in-frame clones only, not all of them. Clonal size and the V and J genes are those of that table, whereas D and trimming came from the DNA. The sample lists around 40,000 clones; 80% to 90% were seen once. This clonotype was sampled from a man aged 30-40 years with active or convalescent COVID-19. This sequence joins TRBV3-1 (or the pseudogene TRBV3-2) and TRBJ1-3; D is unclear. Sequencing input: peripheral blood. Here the CDR3 reads CASSQVGSSGNTIYF. CDR3 coding DNA: TGTGCCAGCAGCCAAGTGGGCAGCTCTGGAAACACCATATATTTT.